These 5 T cell receptor beta chains originate from one sample sequenced in a study of cytomegalovirus exposure and HLA in healthy donors. PCR used 60 Vbeta primers and 13 Jbeta primers. The protocol was immunoSEQ multiplex PCR, while the TCRdb copy is restricted to in-frame clones and leaves out a portion. The repertoire consists of hundreds of thousands of clones, with nearly 80% occurring once and the leading ten covering about 1.8%. Sequencing was carried out using PBMCs. The receptors were sampled from a man between 18 and 35 years old in good health and CMV-seronegative.

The chain carries TRBV19 and TRBJ1-2, with D hard to call. Germline V CDR1 and CDR2: LNHDA, SQIVND (reference sequence). The CDR3 loop spans 15 amino acids. Trimming cost V 2 bases and J 2 bases, with 12 bases left between them. CDR3 in DNA: TGTGCCAGTAGTATAATTTCAGCAGGCAACTATGGCTACACCTTC. The encoded protein is CASSIISAGNYGYTF.

The CDR3 DNA sequence: TGTGCCAGCAGCGACGGCAGGGGTACAGGCAATCAGCCCCAGCATTTT. Translation gives CASSDGRGTGNQPQHF. The chain employs TRBV9 and TRBJ1-5; D might be TRBD1 (6 bases). Germline CDR1 reads SGDLS; CDR2 reads YYNGEE. The CDR3 loop spans 16 amino acids. V was shortened by 3 bases and J by 2 bases, with 15 bases between the two germline ends. Complete variable domain (other parts from reference TRBV9 and TRBJ1-5): DSGVTQTPKHLITATGQRVTLRCSPRSGDLSVYWYQQSLDQGLQFLIQYYNGEERAKGNILERFSAQQFPDLHSELNLSSLELGDSALYFCASSDGRGTGNQPQHFGDGTRLSIL.

The V call is TRBV6-4, the J call TRBJ2-7; perhaps TRBD1 as D (6 bases). Germline V CDR1 and CDR2: MRHNA, SNTAGT. The V end was cut by 11 bases, the J end by 9 bases, with 35 bases between. CDR3 size: 17 residues. The CDR3 reads CAPYSYPSDSSQTGQYF. In DNA form, the CDR3 reads TGTGCCCCTTATTCGTACCCGTCGGACAGCTCGCAAACGGGGCAGTACTTC.

The CDR3 sequence is CASSLGRGVYNEQFF. CDR3 nucleotides: TGTGCCAGCAGCTTAGGGCGGGGGGTATACAATGAGCAGTTCTTC. This chain uses TRBV13 with TRBJ2-1; 8 positions agree with TRBD2. The CDR3 loop spans 15 amino acids. The V segment lost 0 bases and the J segment 4 bases; nucleotides outside the gene matches: 2. The germline V gene encodes CDR1 PRHDT and CDR2 FYEKMQ (reference sequence).

The chain joins TRBV7-9 to TRBJ2-3; 8 bases fit TRBD2. The CDR3 consists of 16 residues. Trimming at V came to 5 bases and at J to 4 bases, leaving 11 bases not matched to a gene. CDR1 is SEHNR and CDR2 is FQNEAQ in the germline V gene (reference sequence). The CDR3 bases are TGTGCCAGCAGCCTAGACCGGGGGGGGCCCGCAGATACGCAGTATTTT. Translating gives CASSLDRGGPADTQYF. The full variable domain, completed using reference TRBV7-9 and TRBJ2-3, is DTGVSQNPRHKITKRGQNVTFRCDPISEHNRLYWYRQTLGQGPEFLTYFQNEAQLEKSRLLSDRFSAERPKGSFSTLEIQRTEQGDSAMYLCASSLDRGGPADTQYFGPGTRLTVL.